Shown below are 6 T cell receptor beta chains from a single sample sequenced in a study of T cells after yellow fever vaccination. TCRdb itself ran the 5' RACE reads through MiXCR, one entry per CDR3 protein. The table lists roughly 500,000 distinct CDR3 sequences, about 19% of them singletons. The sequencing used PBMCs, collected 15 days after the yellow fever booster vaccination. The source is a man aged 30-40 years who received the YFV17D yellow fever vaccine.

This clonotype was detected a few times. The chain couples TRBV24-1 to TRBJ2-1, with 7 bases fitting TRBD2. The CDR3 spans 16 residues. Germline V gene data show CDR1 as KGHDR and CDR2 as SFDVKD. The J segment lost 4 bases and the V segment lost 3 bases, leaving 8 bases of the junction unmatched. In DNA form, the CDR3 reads TGTGCCACCAGTGATAGGGGCGGGAGTTTGTACAATGAGCAGTTCTTC. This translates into CATSDRGGSLYNEQFF.

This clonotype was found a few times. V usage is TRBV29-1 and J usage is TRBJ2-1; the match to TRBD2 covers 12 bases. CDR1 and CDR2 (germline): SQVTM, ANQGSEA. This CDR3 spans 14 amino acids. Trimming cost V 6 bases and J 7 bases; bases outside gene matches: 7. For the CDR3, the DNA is TGCAGCGTAGCGACTAGCGGGAGTTGGAATGAGCAGTTCTTC. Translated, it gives CSVATSGSWNEQFF.

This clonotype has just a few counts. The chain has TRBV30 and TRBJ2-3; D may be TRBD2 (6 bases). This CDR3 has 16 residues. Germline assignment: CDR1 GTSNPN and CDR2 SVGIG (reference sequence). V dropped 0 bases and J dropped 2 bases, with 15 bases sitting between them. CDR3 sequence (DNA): TGTGCCTGGAGTGTACGTAGTGGGACTTTCACAGATACGCAGTATTTT. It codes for CAWSVRSGTFTDTQYF.

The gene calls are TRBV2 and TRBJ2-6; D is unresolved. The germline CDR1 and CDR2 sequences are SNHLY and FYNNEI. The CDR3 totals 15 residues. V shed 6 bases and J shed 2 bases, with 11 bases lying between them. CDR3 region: CASRVLGTGANVLTF. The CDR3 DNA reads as TGTGCCAGCAGAGTCCTAGGAACTGGGGCCAACGTCCTGACTTTC.

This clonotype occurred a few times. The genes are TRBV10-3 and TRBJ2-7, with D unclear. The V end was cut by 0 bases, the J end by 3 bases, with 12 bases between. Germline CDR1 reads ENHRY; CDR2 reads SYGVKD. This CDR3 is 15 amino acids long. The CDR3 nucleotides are TGTGCCATCAGTGAGTCGGGATCTGTAGGCTACGAGCAGTACTTC. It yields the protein CAISESGSVGYEQYF.

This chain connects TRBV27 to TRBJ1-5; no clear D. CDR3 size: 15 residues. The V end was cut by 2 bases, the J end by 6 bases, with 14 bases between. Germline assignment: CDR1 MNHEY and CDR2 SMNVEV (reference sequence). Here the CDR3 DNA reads TGTGCCAGCAGTTTAAGCAGGCCCGGCGTTCAGCCCCAGCATTTT. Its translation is CASSLSRPGVQPQHF.